These T cell receptor beta chains were read from a single sample in a study of vaccination and CD4 T cells after COVID-19. One entry per CDR3 protein, called by TCRdb with MiXCR from the PCR reads. The sample lists 35,000 to 45,000 distinct CDR3 sequences, 36% seen once, with 5% to 6.5% in the top ten. The specimen was CD4+ T cells from blood, collected about 7 months after SARS-CoV-2 vaccination. These receptors were obtained from a human donor who had recovered from COVID-19. CDR3s include the opening cysteine and the closing phenylalanine or tryptophan. Each record gives: clone size, D gene, V gene, J gene, CDR3 protein, CDR3 DNA. D genes are given only for firm matches. Size is omitted from some rows. Given values are once, few, many or a class for expanded clones.

few	TRBD2	TRBV7-2	TRBJ2-1	CASSPGTSGAEKQFF	TGTGCCAGCAGCCCTGGGACTAGTGGGGCCGAGAAGCAGTTCTTC
-	TRBD2	TRBV20-1	TRBJ2-4	CSAREFSGKERAKNIQYF	TGCAGTGCTAGAGAGTTTAGCGGGAAGGAGAGGGCCAAAAACATTCAGTACTTC
-	TRBD2	TRBV18	TRBJ2-7	CASSGLAGGYEQYF	TGTGCCAGCTCCGGACTAGCGGGAGGATACGAGCAGTACTTC
-	TRBD2	TRBV6-1	TRBJ2-5	CASIPNSGSPQETQYF	TGTGCCAGCATCCCGAATAGCGGGTCACCTCAAGAGACCCAGTACTTC
-	TRBD2	TRBV20-1	TRBJ2-1	CSAVPGTSGKPQFF	TGCAGTGCTGTTCCCGGGACTAGCGGGAAACCGCAGTTCTTC
-	-	TRBV7-8	TRBJ1-1	CASSLSGAGTEAFF	TGTGCCAGCAGCTTATCGGGGGCTGGAACTGAAGCTTTCTTT
-	-	TRBV10-1	TRBJ2-7	CASRRDGNYEQYF	TGCGCCAGCAGAAGGGACGGGAACTACGAGCAGTACTTC
-	TRBD1	TRBV28	TRBJ2-7	CASSRRDRHYEQYF	TGTGCCAGCAGTCGCCGGGACAGACACTACGAGCAGTACTTC
-	-	TRBV28	TRBJ1-1	CASSLGTNTEAFF	TGTGCCAGCAGTTTAGGGACAAACACTGAAGCTTTCTTT
few	-	TRBV24-1	TRBJ2-5	CATSDPGVETYQETQYF	TGTGCCACCAGTGACCCCGGGGTAGAAACATACCAAGAGACCCAGTACTTC
few	-	TRBV25-1	TRBJ1-6	CASSKPAQPLHF	TGTGCCAGCAGTAAGCCCGCGCAACCCCTCCACTTT
-	TRBD2	TRBV6-2/TRBV6-3	TRBJ2-7	CASSNSQAGVGYYEQYF	TGTGCCAGCAGTAACTCACAAGCGGGAGTCGGTTACTACGAGCAGTACTTC
few	-	TRBV27	TRBJ2-5	CASSLGSGSGETQYF	TGTGCCAGCAGTTTGGGGAGCGGGTCGGGGGAGACCCAGTACTTC
few	TRBD2	TRBV7-6	TRBJ2-7	CASSVKPGGNYEQYF	TGTGCCAGCAGCGTAAAGCCGGGAGGGAACTACGAGCAGTACTTC
few	-	TRBV7-8	TRBJ2-7	CASSFDSLSYEQYF	TGTGCCAGCAGCTTTGACAGCCTTTCCTACGAGCAGTACTTC
medium-sized	-	TRBV20-1	TRBJ1-5	CSAREGGGEGQPQHF	TGCAGTGCTAGAGAGGGGGGGGGCGAGGGTCAGCCCCAGCATTTT
-	-	TRBV7-2	TRBJ1-2	CASSLTDLNYGYTF	TGTGCCAGCAGCTTAACCGATCTTAACTATGGCTACACCTTC
-	-	TRBV12-3/TRBV12-4	TRBJ2-5	CASSNSIEETQYF	TGTGCCAGCAGTAATAGTATCGAAGAGACCCAGTACTTC
few	-	TRBV7-9	TRBJ2-5	CASSRQETQYF	TGTGCCAGCAGCCGTCAAGAGACCCAGTACTTC
-	-	TRBV6-5	TRBJ2-7	CASSSLQGSYEQYF	TGTGCCAGCAGTTCCCTACAGGGATCCTACGAGCAGTACTTC
few	TRBD1	TRBV27	TRBJ2-2	CASTLAGTGMGTGELFF	TGTGCCAGCACCCTAGCCGGGACAGGGATGGGGACCGGGGAGCTGTTTTTT
-	-	TRBV5-4	TRBJ2-7	CASSPKQGTYEQYF	TGTGCCAGCAGCCCTAAACAGGGAACCTACGAGCAGTACTTC
few	-	TRBV7-9	TRBJ1-1	CASSLASMNTEAFF	TGTGCCAGCAGCTTAGCAAGTATGAACACTGAAGCTTTCTTT
-	-	TRBV4-2	TRBJ2-1	CASSQGWEVEQFF	TGTGCCAGCAGCCAGGGGTGGGAGGTTGAGCAGTTCTTC
-	-	TRBV24-1	TRBJ2-2	CATSEQGFTGELFF	TGTGCCACCAGTGAACAGGGTTTTACCGGGGAGCTGTTTTTT
few	-	TRBV20-1	TRBJ2-1	CSARLQGSYNEQFF	TGCAGTGCTAGGTTACAGGGTTCCTACAATGAGCAGTTCTTC
few	TRBD2	TRBV20-1	TRBJ2-7	CSAPSGLAGVGYEQYF	TGCAGTGCTCCCTCGGGACTAGCGGGAGTTGGGTACGAGCAGTACTTC
-	-	TRBV7-2	TRBJ2-4	CASRDSLAKNIQYF	TGTGCCAGCCGGGACTCTCTAGCCAAAAACATTCAGTACTTC
few	TRBD2	TRBV28	TRBJ2-3	CASSPRGSGSADTQYF	TGTGCCAGCAGTCCTCGGGGTAGCGGGAGTGCAGATACGCAGTATTTT
-	TRBD2	TRBV27	TRBJ2-7	CASSTLGRDEQYF	TGTGCCAGCTCGACTTTAGGGAGGGACGAGCAGTACTTC
-	TRBD2	TRBV20-1	TRBJ2-1	CSARLSGRHNEQFF	TGCAGTGCTAGATTAAGCGGGAGGCACAATGAGCAGTTCTTC
few	TRBD2	TRBV7-6	TRBJ2-2	CASSRSGSPGELFF	TGTGCCAGCAGCCGTAGCGGGAGTCCCGGGGAGCTGTTTTTT
few	TRBD2	TRBV7-8	TRBJ2-5	CASSLKWGLAGANQETQYF	TGTGCCAGCAGCTTAAAGTGGGGACTAGCGGGAGCGAACCAAGAGACCCAGTACTTC
-	-	TRBV19	TRBJ2-3	CASSDRGGADTQYF	TGTGCCAGTAGCGACAGGGGAGGGGCAGATACGCAGTATTTT
few	-	TRBV20-1	TRBJ2-3	CSARGDPGADTQYF	TGCAGTGCTAGAGGAGATCCGGGAGCAGATACGCAGTATTTT
medium-sized	-	TRBV20-1	TRBJ2-7	CSARDRQDRYEQYF	TGCAGTGCTAGAGATAGACAGGACCGATACGAGCAGTACTTC
-	TRBD1	TRBV7-3	TRBJ2-5	CASSTGTGEETQYF	TGTGCCAGCAGCACTGGGACAGGGGAGGAGACCCAGTACTTC
-	-	TRBV20-1	TRBJ2-1	CSASAYNEQFF	TGCAGTGCTAGTGCGTACAATGAGCAGTTCTTC
-	-	TRBV7-2	TRBJ1-5	CASSSRVHQPQHF	TGTGCCAGCAGCTCAAGGGTTCATCAGCCCCAGCATTTT
-	-	TRBV5-1	TRBJ1-6	CASSLAEPLGNSPLHF	TGCGCCAGCAGCTTGGCCGAGCCTCTGGGGAATTCACCCCTCCACTTT
-	-	TRBV6-2/TRBV6-3	TRBJ2-5	CASRSRQSGETQYF	TGTGCCAGCAGATCTAGACAATCCGGAGAGACCCAGTACTTC
few	-	TRBV19	TRBJ2-5	CASDAGWETQYF	TGTGCCAGTGACGCAGGGTGGGAGACCCAGTACTTC
-	TRBD2	TRBV20-1	TRBJ2-5	CSASGPGLAGAETQYF	TGCAGTGCTAGCGGCCCGGGACTAGCGGGAGCGGAGACCCAGTACTTC
few	-	TRBV28	TRBJ1-2	CASSYPVTVNYGYTF	TGTGCCAGCAGTTACCCTGTGACGGTGAACTATGGCTACACCTTC
-	-	TRBV5-4	TRBJ2-2	CASSTRGNTGELFF	TGTGCCAGCAGTACCAGAGGGAACACCGGGGAGCTGTTTTTT
-	-	TRBV20-1	TRBJ2-5	CSAADGYQETQYF	TGCAGTGCCGCTGACGGATACCAAGAGACCCAGTACTTC
-	-	TRBV6-2/TRBV6-3	TRBJ2-4	CASTTGSLAQYF	TGTGCCAGCACCACAGGGTCACTTGCCCAGTACTTC
medium-sized	-	TRBV27	TRBJ1-1	CASSLSRDTEAFF	TGTGCCAGCAGTTTATCGAGGGACACTGAAGCTTTCTTT